The rows below give T cell receptor beta chains drawn from one sample of a study of T cell responses to AZD1222 COVID-19 vaccine. The method was immunoSEQ multiplex PCR; TCRdb's version includes in-frame clones alone and lacks a portion of them. The sample carries more than 150,000 clones, roughly 91% recorded once. Sample: peripheral blood, taken on day 0 of AZD1222 vaccination. These receptors all stem from an adult in good health. Both conserved end residues are part of each CDR3. D genes are given only for firm matches. Size values are once, few and many counts, or a class for expanded clones, and some rows have none.

clone_size,d_call,j_call,v_call,cdr3_nt,cdr3_aa
-,TRBD1,TRBJ1-5,TRBV18,TGTGCCAGCTCAGAACAGGGGAAGGATCAGCCCCAGCATTTT,CASSEQGKDQPQHF
-,-,TRBJ1-1,TRBV28,TGTGCCAGCCATCTCAACCTTCAAAGGAACACTGAAGCTTTCTTT,CASHLNLQRNTEAFF
-,-,TRBJ2-1,TRBV7-2,TGTGCCAGCAGCTCCAGGGAGTGGGCGGATGAGCAGTTCTTC,CASSSREWADEQFF
-,-,TRBJ2-1,TRBV28,TGTGCCAGCAGTGCCTTCAATGAGCAGTTCTTC,CASSAFNEQFF
-,-,TRBJ1-1,TRBV7-2,TGTGCCGGGGGACGGATGAACACTGAAGCTTTCTTT,CAGGRMNTEAFF
-,TRBD1,TRBJ1-3,TRBV9,TGTGCCAGCAGCGTTAAAGATGCCGAGGGGGCTCAAGGAAACACCATATATTTT,CASSVKDAEGAQGNTIYF
-,-,TRBJ1-1,TRBV2,TGTGCCAGCAGTGAAGAAGTACTGGAGACTGCTTTCTTT,CASSEEVLETAFF
-,TRBD2,TRBJ2-1,TRBV13,TGTGCCAGCAGCCCGACTAGCGTCCACAATGAGCAGTTCTTC,CASSPTSVHNEQFF
-,TRBD2,TRBJ2-1,TRBV6-5,TGTGCCAGCAGTTACGGGGGAGGGAGAGATGAGCAGTTCTTC,CASSYGGGRDEQFF
-,TRBD1,TRBJ1-6,TRBV28,TGTGCCAGCAGACCCGACAGGGGTGGGAATTCACCCCTCCACTTT,CASRPDRGGNSPLHF
-,-,TRBJ1-3,TRBV10-3,TGTGCCATCCACGGCGATGGAAACACCATATATTTT,CAIHGDGNTIYF
-,TRBD1,TRBJ1-4,TRBV18,TGTGCCAGCTCGGGACAGTTTAATGAAAAACTGTTTTTT,CASSGQFNEKLFF
-,TRBD2,TRBJ2-3,TRBV14,TGTGCCAGCAGCCGACTGACTAGCGCAGATACGCAGTATTTT,CASSRLTSADTQYF
-,TRBD1,TRBJ2-3,TRBV10-3,TGTGCCATCGGACAGGGGGGGACAGATACGCAGTATTTT,CAIGQGGTDTQYF
-,TRBD1,TRBJ1-4,TRBV4-1,TGCGCCAGCAGCCAAGGTGTGGCAGGGGGTGAAAAACTGTTTTTT,CASSQGVAGGEKLFF
-,-,TRBJ1-1,TRBV4-3,TGCGCCAGCAGCCATTCTAGGGTAACGAACACTGAAGCTTTCTTT,CASSHSRVTNTEAFF
-,-,TRBJ1-4,TRBV5-1,TGCGCCAGCAGCTTGGCCGGGGGGCTGAGTGAAAAACTGTTTTTT,CASSLAGGLSEKLFF
once,-,TRBJ1-1,TRBV9,TGTGCCAGCAGCGTGGGGCTTTGGAACACTGAAGCTTTCTTT,CASSVGLWNTEAFF
-,-,TRBJ2-5,TRBV24-1,TGTGCCACCAGTGACCCGCCCGCGGAGGCCGGTCAAGAGACCCAGTACTTC,CATSDPPAEAGQETQYF
-,TRBD2,TRBJ2-3,TRBV7-2,TGTGCCAGCAGCTTAACTCAGCGGGGTCCTGTTGATACGCAGTATTTT,CASSLTQRGPVDTQYF
-,TRBD2,TRBJ2-5,TRBV5-6,TGTGCCAGCAGCTTGGGGCCTAGCGGGGGGTGGCTCGCAGAGACCCAGTACTTC,CASSLGPSGGWLAETQYF
-,-,TRBJ2-7,TRBV4-1,TGCGCCAGCAGCCAATATAGCGAATCCTCCTACGAGCAGTACTTC,CASSQYSESSYEQYF
-,-,TRBJ2-5,TRBV7-9,TGTGCCAGCAGCGCATACCAAGAGACCCAGTACTTC,CASSAYQETQYF
-,-,TRBJ2-1,TRBV29-1,TGCAGCGTTGCAGGGGAGGATGAGCAGTTCTTC,CSVAGEDEQFF
few,-,TRBJ2-3,TRBV7-8,TGTGCCAGCAGCGAGGGGGGCCGTAGCACAGATACGCAGTATTTT,CASSEGGRSTDTQYF
-,-,TRBJ2-1,TRBV9,TGTGCCAGCAGCGTGGAGGGGACAGACTACAATGAGCAGTTCTTC,CASSVEGTDYNEQFF
-,-,TRBJ1-2,TRBV3-1/TRBV3-2,TGTGCCAGCAGCCAGGGGCCGGGTGGCTACACCTTC,CASSQGPGGYTF
once,TRBD2,TRBJ2-7,TRBV28,TGTGCCAGCAGGCCTAGCGGGAGTTCCTACGAGCAGTACTTC,CASRPSGSSYEQYF
-,-,TRBJ2-2,TRBV5-1,TGCGCCAGCAGCTTGGGACGTTTCGGGGAGCTGTTTTTT,CASSLGRFGELFF
-,-,TRBJ2-1,TRBV24-1,TGTGCCACCAGTGCGGGACTCAGCTCCTACAATGAGCAGTTCTTC,CATSAGLSSYNEQFF
-,TRBD1,TRBJ2-7,TRBV28,TGTGCCAGCAGCACCCCGGGACAGGGGAACGCCTACGAGCAGTACTTC,CASSTPGQGNAYEQYF
-,TRBD2,TRBJ2-2,TRBV28,TGTGCCATAAGGGGCGGGAGGAACACCGGGGAGCTGTTTTTT,CAIRGGRNTGELFF
-,-,TRBJ1-3,TRBV19,TGTGCCAGTAGTATAGCTCGGACAGCCTCTGGAAACACCATATATTTT,CASSIARTASGNTIYF
-,TRBD2,TRBJ2-7,TRBV28,TGTGCCAGCACCACTAGCGGATCTACCTACGAGCAGTACTTC,CASTTSGSTYEQYF
once,-,TRBJ2-7,TRBV14,TGTGCCAGCAGCCAAGGAACAGGGAGATACGAGCAGTACTTC,CASSQGTGRYEQYF
-,-,TRBJ1-1,TRBV20-1,TGCAGTGCTAGTTTCCCCCTAGGCACTGAAGCTTTCTTT,CSASFPLGTEAFF
-,-,TRBJ2-1,TRBV7-3,TGTGCCAGCAGTTCCGGGACGAGAAATGAGCAGTTCTTC,CASSSGTRNEQFF
-,-,TRBJ2-2,TRBV9,TGTGCCAGCAGCGGAGGGGCTAGGAACACCGGGGAGCTGTTTTTT,CASSGGARNTGELFF
-,-,TRBJ2-2,TRBV6-6,TGTGCCAGCAGTTACTCGAGTAGGGAACCCGGGGAGCTGTTTTTT,CASSYSSREPGELFF
-,TRBD1,TRBJ2-7,TRBV27,TGTGCCAGCAGAAGACAGGGAAAGGGGGACGAGCAGTACTTC,CASRRQGKGDEQYF
-,-,TRBJ2-4,TRBV5-8,TGTGCCAGCAGCTTGGGCGGCAGAAACATTCAGTACTTC,CASSLGGRNIQYF
-,-,TRBJ2-7,TRBV24-1,TGTGCCACCAGTGACCCGGCGACACCTCTCTACGAGCAGTACTTC,CATSDPATPLYEQYF
-,-,TRBJ2-1,TRBV2,TGTGCCAGCAGTGATCCCCCCCGAGTTAAGTTCTTC,CASSDPPRVKFF
-,-,TRBJ1-1,TRBV6-6,TGTGCCACCAATCCCACCCCCGAAGGTGAAGCTTTCTTT,CATNPTPEGEAFF
-,-,TRBJ2-1,TRBV4-3,TGCGCCAGCAGCCACGGGGTCACGTCCGATGAGCAGTTCTTC,CASSHGVTSDEQFF
-,-,TRBJ2-3,TRBV18,TGTGCCAGCTCGACGGGTGGAGGTCAGGCAGATACGCAGTATTTT,CASSTGGGQADTQYF
few,-,TRBJ2-7,TRBV19,TGTGCCAGTAGTATTGGGGGTGGAGAGCAGTACTTC,CASSIGGGEQYF
-,-,TRBJ1-1,TRBV6-6,TGTGCCAGCAGAAGAGGACGGTATATGAACACTGAAGCTTTCTTT,CASRRGRYMNTEAFF
-,TRBD1,TRBJ1-3,TRBV28,TGTGCCAGCAGTTTAAGGGGGCGCCACTTTTTT,CASSLRGRHFF
-,-,TRBJ2-1,TRBV19,TGTGCCAGTAGTATTGGGCCGTTCAATGAGCAGTTCTTC,CASSIGPFNEQFF